This T cell receptor beta chain derives from a study of T cell responses to AZD1222 COVID-19 vaccine (dated by TCRdb to about 2021). General notes on the study: Because spike-specific TCR depth and breadth did not differ between the two schedules, AZD1222 recipients who got a second dose at roughly 4 weeks were pooled with those who got a second dose at roughly 12 weeks. TCR sequencing covered over 230 trial participants: 207 given two doses of AZD1222 and about 26 given two doses of MenACWY control vaccine. Enrollment into the trials was organized by age into subgroups of 18-55, 56-69 and 70-plus years, and those subgroups contained around 150, 28 and 57 TCR-sequenced participants, respectively. The study at large found these results: Conclusions about previously exposed vaccinees are limited, since just a handful of AZD1222 recipients were seropositive for SARS-CoV-2 at baseline. Most participants were white British and females outnumbered males, and the authors suggested that clonal diversity may have been underestimated. The whole spike protein was spanned by vaccine-associated CD4 TCRs, and dominant responses were seen in regions 160-218 and 743-854. Reportedly, almost half of the unique spike-specific TCRs recognized epitopes lying outside the regions that are mutated in the B.1.351 and B.1.1.7 variants. A significant rise in spike-specific TCR breadth and depth was observed after two AZD1222 doses relative to day 0 and relative to MenACWY recipients. Because no day 14 peak-response samples were available, repertoires were characterized only after the peak T cell response. In the small 56-69-year group, the increase in depth fell short of significance, most likely because of low power.

From the cysteine up to the phenylalanine, the CDR3 has a length of 16 residues. Only the CDR3 DNA is retained, 48 bases long and in frame from the first base. The germline V gene yields SGHAT for CDR1 and FQNNGV for CDR2. The junction shows trimming of 7 bases on V and 0 bases on J, and the gene matches do not reach 9 bases of it. The time point label on this specimen signifies: baseline before first vaccination. Vaccinee samples came from UK trials COV001 and COV002, including a single-blind randomized controlled phase 2/3 trial of AZD1222 (ChAdOx1 nCoV-19) in healthy adults. Trial participant PBMC samples were collected at day 0 and day 28 after the second dose for TCRbeta chain sequencing. The CDR3 regions of human TCRbeta chains were analyzed by immunosequencing. The paper's processing steps were these. Repertoire TCRs were checked for matches against a reference library of SARS-CoV-2-specific TCRs that had been generated using the MIRA antigen-specificity platform. Breadth meant the fraction of unique TCRs that were SARS-CoV-2-associated, whereas depth meant the fraction of total T cells that were SARS-CoV-2-associated. Using the MIRA data, every spike-specific TCR was mapped to the spike region that the TCR reacted to and assigned to either a CD4 or a CD8 class. Log10-transformed breadth and depth values were compared by one-way ANOVA with Sidak's multiple comparisons tests. TCRdb re-hosts the immuneACCESS table, in-frame sequences only. Its copies lack some clones; in the studies checked, an unresolved V gene accounts for under half of them, and the cause for the rest is not known. V and J calls and clone size are those listed in that table; D and trimming were worked out from the DNA. For this sample there are roughly 170,000 clones; just over 85% appear just once. Around 0.5% of the sample belongs to the ten largest clones.

Notes on this clone: Its recognized antigen is unknown. Qualities for individual bases were not recorded, and no much larger clone is one base off.

The sequenced sample was peripheral blood, obtained on day 0 of AZD1222 vaccination. The receptor was isolated from an adult in good health. Recombination joined TRBV11-2 with TRBJ2-1; 7 bases in between match TRBD2. Read as DNA, the sequence is TGTGCCAGCATCCCCGTTCGCGGGAGCTCCTACAATGAGCAGTTCTTC. Its protein reads: CASIPVRGSSYNEQFF.